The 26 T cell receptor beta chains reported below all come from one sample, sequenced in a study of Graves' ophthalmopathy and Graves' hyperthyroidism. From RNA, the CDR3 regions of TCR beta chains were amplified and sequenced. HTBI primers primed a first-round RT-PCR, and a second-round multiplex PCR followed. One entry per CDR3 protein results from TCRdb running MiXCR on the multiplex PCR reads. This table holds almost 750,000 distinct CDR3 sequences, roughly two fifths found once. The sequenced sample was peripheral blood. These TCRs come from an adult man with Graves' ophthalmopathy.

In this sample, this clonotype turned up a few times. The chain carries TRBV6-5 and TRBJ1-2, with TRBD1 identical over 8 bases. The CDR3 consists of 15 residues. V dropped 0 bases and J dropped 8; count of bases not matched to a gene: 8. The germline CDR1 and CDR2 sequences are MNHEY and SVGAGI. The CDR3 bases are TGTGCCAGCAGTTACTCCGGGAGACAGGGGCTGGGCTACACCTTC. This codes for CASSYSGRQGLGYTF.

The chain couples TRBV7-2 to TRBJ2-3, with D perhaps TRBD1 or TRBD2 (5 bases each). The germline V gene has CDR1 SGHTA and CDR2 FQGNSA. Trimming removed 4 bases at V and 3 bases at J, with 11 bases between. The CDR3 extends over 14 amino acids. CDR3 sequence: CASSSGAITDTQYF. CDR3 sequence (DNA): TGTGCCAGCAGCTCCGGGGCCATAACAGATACGCAGTATTTT.

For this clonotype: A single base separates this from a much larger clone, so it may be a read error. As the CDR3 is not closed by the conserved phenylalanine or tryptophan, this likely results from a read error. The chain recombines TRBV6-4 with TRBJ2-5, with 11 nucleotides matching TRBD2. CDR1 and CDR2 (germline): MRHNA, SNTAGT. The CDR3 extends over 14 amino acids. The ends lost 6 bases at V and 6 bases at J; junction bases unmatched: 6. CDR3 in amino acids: CASSVGTSGKTQYC. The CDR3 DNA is TGTGCCAGCAGCGTCGGGACTAGCGGAAAGACCCAGTACTGC.

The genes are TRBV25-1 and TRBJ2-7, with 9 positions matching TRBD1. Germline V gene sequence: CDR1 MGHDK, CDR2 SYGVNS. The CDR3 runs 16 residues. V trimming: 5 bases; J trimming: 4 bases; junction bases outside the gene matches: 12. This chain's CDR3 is CASSLVGQGLGYEQYF. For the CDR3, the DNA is TGTGCCAGCAGTTTAGTAGGACAGGGGTTGGGTTACGAGCAGTACTTC.

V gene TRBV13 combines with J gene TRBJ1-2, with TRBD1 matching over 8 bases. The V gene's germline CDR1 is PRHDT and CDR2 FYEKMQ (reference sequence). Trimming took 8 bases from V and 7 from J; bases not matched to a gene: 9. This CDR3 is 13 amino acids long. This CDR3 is CASHGQGSAGYTF. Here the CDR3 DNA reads TGTGCCAGCCATGGACAGGGTTCGGCTGGCTACACCTTC.

CDR3 bases: TGTGCCAGCAGTGCCGGGGTCGTGAACACTGAAGCTTTCTTT. Translating it yields CASSAGVVNTEAFF. The V call is TRBV2, the J call TRBJ1-1; D remains ambiguous. The germline V gene has CDR1 SNHLY and CDR2 FYNNEI. There are 14 residues in the CDR3. V was clipped by 4 bases and J by 0 bases, with 9 bases between them.

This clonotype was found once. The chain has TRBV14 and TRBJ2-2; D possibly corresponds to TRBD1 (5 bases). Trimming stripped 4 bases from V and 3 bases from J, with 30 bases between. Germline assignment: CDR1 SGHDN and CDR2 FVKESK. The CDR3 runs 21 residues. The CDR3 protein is CASSLKSLSLPAGIYTGELFF. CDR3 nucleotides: TGTGCCAGCAGCCTCAAGAGCCTTTCCTTGCCGGCAGGGATTTACACCGGGGAGCTGTTTTTT. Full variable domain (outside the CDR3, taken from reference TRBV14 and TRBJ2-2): EAGVTQFPSHSVIEKGQTVTLRCDPISGHDNLYWYRRVMGKEIKFLLHFVKESKQDESGMPNNRFLAERTGGTYSTLKVQPAELEDSGVYFCASSLKSLSLPAGIYTGELFFGEGSRLTVL.

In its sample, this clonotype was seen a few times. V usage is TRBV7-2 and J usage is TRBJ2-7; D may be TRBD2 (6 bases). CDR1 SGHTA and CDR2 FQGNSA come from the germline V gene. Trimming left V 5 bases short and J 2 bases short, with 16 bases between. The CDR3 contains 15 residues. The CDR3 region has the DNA TGTGCCAGCAGCCTAGATGGGGGGTTGCCCTACGAGCAGTACTTC. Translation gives CASSLDGGLPYEQYF.

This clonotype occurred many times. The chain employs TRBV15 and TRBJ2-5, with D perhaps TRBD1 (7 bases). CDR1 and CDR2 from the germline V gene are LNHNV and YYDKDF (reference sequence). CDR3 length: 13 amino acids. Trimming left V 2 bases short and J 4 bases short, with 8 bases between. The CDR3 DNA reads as TGTGCCACCAGCAGACAGGGGGGAGAGACCCAGTACTTC. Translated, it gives CATSRQGGETQYF.

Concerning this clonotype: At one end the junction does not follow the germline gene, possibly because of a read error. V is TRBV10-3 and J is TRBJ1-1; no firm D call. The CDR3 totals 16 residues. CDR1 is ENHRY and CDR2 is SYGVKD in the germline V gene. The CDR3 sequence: CASSEGWQSMNTEAFF. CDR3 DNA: TGTGCCAGCAGTGAAGGCTGGCAGAGTATGAACACTGAAGCTTTCTTT.

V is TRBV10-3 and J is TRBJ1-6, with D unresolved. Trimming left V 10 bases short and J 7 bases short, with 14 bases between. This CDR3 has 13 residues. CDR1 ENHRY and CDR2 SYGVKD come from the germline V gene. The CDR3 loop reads CASSPTLNSPLHF. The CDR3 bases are TGTGCCAGCTCACCCACGTTAAATTCACCCCTCCACTTT.

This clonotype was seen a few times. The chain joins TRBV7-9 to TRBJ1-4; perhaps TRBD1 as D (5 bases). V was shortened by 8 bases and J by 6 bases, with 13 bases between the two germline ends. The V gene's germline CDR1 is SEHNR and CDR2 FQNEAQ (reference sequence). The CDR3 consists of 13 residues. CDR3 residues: CASGGGVDEKLFF. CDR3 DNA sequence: TGTGCCAGCGGGGGGGGGGTTGATGAAAAACTGTTTTTT. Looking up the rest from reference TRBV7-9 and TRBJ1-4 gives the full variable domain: DTGVSQNPRHKITKRGQNVTFRCDPISEHNRLYWYRQTLGQGPEFLTYFQNEAQLEKSRLLSDRFSAERPKGSFSTLEIQRTEQGDSAMYLCASGGGVDEKLFFGSGTQLSVL.

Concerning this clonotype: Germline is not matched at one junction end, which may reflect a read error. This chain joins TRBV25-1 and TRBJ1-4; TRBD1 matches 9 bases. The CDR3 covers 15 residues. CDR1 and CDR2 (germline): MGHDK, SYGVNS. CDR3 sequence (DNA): TGTGCCAGCAGCGCCCCGGGACAGGGAGATGAAAGACTGTTTTTT. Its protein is CASSAPGQGDERLFF.

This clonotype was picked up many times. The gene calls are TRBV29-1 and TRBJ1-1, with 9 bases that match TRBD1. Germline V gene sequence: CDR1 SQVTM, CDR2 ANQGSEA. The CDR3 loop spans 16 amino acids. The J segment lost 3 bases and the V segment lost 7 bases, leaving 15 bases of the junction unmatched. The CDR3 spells CSARSGTGSLYTEAFF. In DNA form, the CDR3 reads TGCAGCGCCCGTTCCGGGACAGGGTCCTTGTACACTGAAGCTTTCTTT.

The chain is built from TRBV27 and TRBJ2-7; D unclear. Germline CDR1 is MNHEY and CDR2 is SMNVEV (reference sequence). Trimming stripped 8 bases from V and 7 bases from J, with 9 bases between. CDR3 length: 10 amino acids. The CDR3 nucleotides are TGTGCCAGCGGATCTGGGGAGCAGTACTTC. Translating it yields CASGSGEQYF.

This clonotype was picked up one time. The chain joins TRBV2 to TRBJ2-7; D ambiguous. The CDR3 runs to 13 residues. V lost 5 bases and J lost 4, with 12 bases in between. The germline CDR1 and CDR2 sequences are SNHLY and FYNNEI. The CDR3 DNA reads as TGTGCCAGCAGTTTTCCCAAGATATACGAGCAGTACTTC. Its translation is CASSFPKIYEQYF.

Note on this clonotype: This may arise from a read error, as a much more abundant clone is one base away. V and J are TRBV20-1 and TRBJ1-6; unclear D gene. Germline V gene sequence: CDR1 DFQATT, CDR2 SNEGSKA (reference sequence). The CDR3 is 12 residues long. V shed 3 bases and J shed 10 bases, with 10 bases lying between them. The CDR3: CSASGRGSPLHF. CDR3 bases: TGCAGTGCTAGCGGGAGAGGCTCACCCCTCCACTTT.

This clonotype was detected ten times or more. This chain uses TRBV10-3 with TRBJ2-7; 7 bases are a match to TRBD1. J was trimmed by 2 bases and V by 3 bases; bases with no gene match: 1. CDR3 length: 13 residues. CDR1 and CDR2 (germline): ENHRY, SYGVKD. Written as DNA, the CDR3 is TGTGCCATCAGTGAAGACAGGGCCTACGAGCAGTACTTC. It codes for CAISEDRAYEQYF.

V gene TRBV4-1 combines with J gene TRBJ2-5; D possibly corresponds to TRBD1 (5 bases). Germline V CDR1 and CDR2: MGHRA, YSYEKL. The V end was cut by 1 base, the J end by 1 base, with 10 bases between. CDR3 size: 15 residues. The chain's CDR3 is CASSQGGRAQETQYF. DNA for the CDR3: TGCGCCAGCAGCCAAGGAGGCAGGGCCCAAGAGACCCAGTACTTC.

Written as DNA, the CDR3 is TGTGCCAGCAGCCAAGACGGGACAGGGTACGGTGGGCAGTACTTC. It yields the protein CASSQDGTGYGGQYF. V usage is TRBV9 and J usage is TRBJ2-7; 9 nucleotides agree with TRBD1. CDR3 size: 15 residues. Per the germline V gene, CDR1 is SGDLS and CDR2 is YYNGEE. V was pared by 4 bases and J by 9 bases, with 14 bases of the junction left unmatched. Full variable domain (outside the CDR3, taken from reference TRBV9 and TRBJ2-7): DSGVTQTPKHLITATGQRVTLRCSPRSGDLSVYWYQQSLDQGLQFLIQYYNGEERAKGNILERFSAQQFPDLHSELNLSSLELGDSALYFCASSQDGTGYGGQYFGPGTRLTVT.

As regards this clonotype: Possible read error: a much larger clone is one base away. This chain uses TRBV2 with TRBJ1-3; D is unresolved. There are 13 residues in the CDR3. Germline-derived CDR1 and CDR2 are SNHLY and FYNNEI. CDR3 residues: CASSLYSGNTMYF. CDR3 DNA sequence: TGTGCCAGCAGCTTATACTCTGGAAACACCATGTATTTT.

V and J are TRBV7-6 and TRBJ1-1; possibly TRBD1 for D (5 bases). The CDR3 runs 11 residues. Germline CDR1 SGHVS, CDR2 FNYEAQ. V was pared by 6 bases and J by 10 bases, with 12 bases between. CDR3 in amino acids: CASSYSGVAFF. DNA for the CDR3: TGTGCCAGCAGTTACTCGGGGGTAGCTTTCTTT.

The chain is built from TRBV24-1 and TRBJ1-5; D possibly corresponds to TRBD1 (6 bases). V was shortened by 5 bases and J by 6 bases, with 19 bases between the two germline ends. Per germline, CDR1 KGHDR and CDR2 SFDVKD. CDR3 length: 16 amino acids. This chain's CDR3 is CATSARQDIGGQPQHF. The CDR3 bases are TGTGCCACCAGTGCTAGACAGGACATCGGCGGTCAGCCCCAGCATTTT.

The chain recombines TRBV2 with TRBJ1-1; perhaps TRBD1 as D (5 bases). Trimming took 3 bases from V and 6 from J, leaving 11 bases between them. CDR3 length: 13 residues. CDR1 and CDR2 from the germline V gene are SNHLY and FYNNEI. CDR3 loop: CASSDVGEAEAFF. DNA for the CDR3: TGTGCCAGCAGTGATGTAGGGGAGGCTGAAGCTTTCTTT.

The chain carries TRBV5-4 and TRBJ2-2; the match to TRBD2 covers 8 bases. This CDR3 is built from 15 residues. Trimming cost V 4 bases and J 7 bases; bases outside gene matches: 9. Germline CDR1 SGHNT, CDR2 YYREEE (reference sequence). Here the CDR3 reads CASSKGLVEDGELFF. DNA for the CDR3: TGTGCCAGCAGCAAGGGACTAGTTGAGGACGGGGAGCTGTTTTTT.

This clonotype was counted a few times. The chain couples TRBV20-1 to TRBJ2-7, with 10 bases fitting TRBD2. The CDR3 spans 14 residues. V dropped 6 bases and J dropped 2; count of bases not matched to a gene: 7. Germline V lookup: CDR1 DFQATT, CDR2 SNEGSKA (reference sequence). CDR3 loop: CSAPVAGGPYEQYF. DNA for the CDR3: TGCAGTGCGCCAGTAGCGGGGGGACCCTACGAGCAGTACTTC.